This is a list of T cell receptor beta chains from one sample in a study of CD8+CD57+ T cells in acquired aplastic anemia. TCRdb redid the calling of the reads with MiXCR, one entry per CDR3 protein. The profile shows 250,000 to 300,000 distinct CDR3 sequences, 45% to 70% of them singletons. Specimen: sorted CD4+, CD8+, or CD8+CD57+ T cells (not recorded which) from PBMCs. All receptors come from a human donor with severe aplastic anemia or a healthy control (not recorded which). Each CDR3 is given with its conserved first and last residue. The D gene is left open where the match is weak. Clone sizes are given selectively: once, few, many, or a class where the clone is expanded.

j_call: TRBJ2-7
d_call: TRBD1
clone_size: NA
v_call: TRBV15
cdr3_nt: TGTGCCACCAGCAGTCCTAGAGGGACAGGGAGCTCCTACGAGCAGTACTTC
cdr3_aa: CATSSPRGTGSSYEQYF

j_call: TRBJ2-2
d_call: NA
clone_size: NA
v_call: TRBV7-6
cdr3_nt: TGTGCCAGCAGTTTACTCCGACAGAACACCGGGGAGCTGTTTTTT
cdr3_aa: CASSLLRQNTGELFF

j_call: TRBJ2-3
d_call: NA
clone_size: NA
v_call: TRBV5-1
cdr3_nt: TGCGCCAGCACCCTAAGGGCACTAGATGAAGCGCAGTATTTT
cdr3_aa: CASTLRALDEAQYF

j_call: TRBJ2-5
d_call: NA
clone_size: NA
v_call: TRBV20-1
cdr3_nt: TGCAGTGCTAGGGGGCATGGTGAGACCCAGTACTTC
cdr3_aa: CSARGHGETQYF

j_call: TRBJ2-3
d_call: NA
clone_size: NA
v_call: TRBV27
cdr3_nt: TGTGCCAGCAGGACCTCCACGGGGCAGACAAAAACCACAGATACGCAGTATTTT
cdr3_aa: CASRTSTGQTKTTDTQYF

j_call: TRBJ2-3
d_call: NA
clone_size: NA
v_call: TRBV29-1
cdr3_nt: TGCAGCGTTGACAGGGACGCAGATACGCAGTATTTT
cdr3_aa: CSVDRDADTQYF

j_call: TRBJ1-5
d_call: NA
clone_size: NA
v_call: TRBV30
cdr3_nt: TGTGCCTGGACTGCCGAGGGGCTAGGTTGGCCCCAGCATTTT
cdr3_aa: CAWTAEGLGWPQHF

j_call: TRBJ2-1
d_call: NA
clone_size: NA
v_call: TRBV9
cdr3_nt: TGTGCCAGCAGCGTAGAGGAGGACCTCTCCTACAATGAGCAGTTCTTC
cdr3_aa: CASSVEEDLSYNEQFF

j_call: TRBJ2-2
d_call: NA
clone_size: NA
v_call: TRBV29-1
cdr3_nt: TGCAGCGTGAGGGACACCGGGGAGCTGTTTTTT
cdr3_aa: CSVRDTGELFF

j_call: TRBJ2-7
d_call: TRBD2
clone_size: NA
v_call: TRBV5-1
cdr3_nt: TGCGCCAGCAGCTTGGGGACAGCGGGGGTGACCTACGAGCAGTACTTC
cdr3_aa: CASSLGTAGVTYEQYF

j_call: TRBJ1-5
d_call: TRBD1
clone_size: many
v_call: TRBV19
cdr3_nt: TGTGCCAGTACCCGGACAGGGGCTGGTCAGCCCCAGCATTTT
cdr3_aa: CASTRTGAGQPQHF

j_call: TRBJ2-7
d_call: NA
clone_size: NA
v_call: TRBV5-1
cdr3_nt: TGCGCCAGCAGCTCCCTGCCCTACTACGAGCAGTACTTC
cdr3_aa: CASSSLPYYEQYF

j_call: TRBJ2-3
d_call: TRBD1
clone_size: NA
v_call: TRBV24-1
cdr3_nt: TGTGCCACCAGTGAATTCGGGACAGGGAGCCCAGATACGCAGTATTTT
cdr3_aa: CATSEFGTGSPDTQYF

j_call: TRBJ1-2
d_call: NA
clone_size: NA
v_call: TRBV7-9
cdr3_nt: TGTGCCAGCAGCTTAGCTTCCAGGCGCGAATACGGCTACACCTTC
cdr3_aa: CASSLASRREYGYTF

j_call: TRBJ2-1
d_call: NA
clone_size: NA
v_call: TRBV20-1
cdr3_nt: TGCAGTGCTAGTAGTGGCGGTTACAATGAGCAGTTCTTC
cdr3_aa: CSASSGGYNEQFF

j_call: TRBJ2-7
d_call: NA
clone_size: NA
v_call: TRBV11-1
cdr3_nt: TGTGCCAGCAGCTTAGGATCTCCGGCCGAGCAGTACTTC
cdr3_aa: CASSLGSPAEQYF

j_call: TRBJ2-7
d_call: NA
clone_size: NA
v_call: TRBV2
cdr3_nt: TGTGCCAGCAGTGTCGAGGGCGAGAGCGCCTACGAGCAGTACTTC
cdr3_aa: CASSVEGESAYEQYF

j_call: TRBJ2-3
d_call: NA
clone_size: few
v_call: TRBV5-1
cdr3_nt: TGCGCCAGCAGCTTCCAGGGTGGCACAGATACGCAGTATTTT
cdr3_aa: CASSFQGGTDTQYF

j_call: TRBJ1-2
d_call: NA
clone_size: NA
v_call: TRBV12-3/TRBV12-4
cdr3_nt: TGTGCCAGCAGTTTCTCCCTTACAAACGGCTACACCTTC
cdr3_aa: CASSFSLTNGYTF

j_call: TRBJ2-7
d_call: TRBD2
clone_size: NA
v_call: TRBV7-9
cdr3_nt: TGTGCCAGCAGCCATGGGGAGGGGTACTCCTACGAGCAGTACTTC
cdr3_aa: CASSHGEGYSYEQYF

j_call: TRBJ1-3
d_call: NA
clone_size: many
v_call: TRBV2
cdr3_nt: TGTGCCAGCACGATGGAAAAGAGCTCTGGAAACACCATATATTTT
cdr3_aa: CASTMEKSSGNTIYF

j_call: TRBJ2-1
d_call: NA
clone_size: NA
v_call: TRBV5-1
cdr3_nt: TGCGCCAGCAGCTTAAACTACAATGAGCAGCTCTTC
cdr3_aa: CASSLNYNEQLF

j_call: TRBJ2-1
d_call: TRBD1
clone_size: once
v_call: TRBV20-1
cdr3_nt: TGCAGTGCTAGGAAGGTTGCAGGGGGAAATGAGCAGTTCTTC
cdr3_aa: CSARKVAGGNEQFF

j_call: TRBJ2-5
d_call: NA
clone_size: many
v_call: TRBV28
cdr3_nt: TGTGCCAGCAGTTTCAAGTGGCGAGAGACCCAGTACTTC
cdr3_aa: CASSFKWRETQYF

j_call: TRBJ2-7
d_call: NA
clone_size: many
v_call: TRBV5-1
cdr3_nt: TGCGCCAGCAGCTTGGGCCCACAGGGAGGCTCCTACGAGCAGTACTTC
cdr3_aa: CASSLGPQGGSYEQYF

j_call: TRBJ2-3
d_call: TRBD2
clone_size: NA
v_call: TRBV5-1
cdr3_nt: TGCGCCAGCAGCACTAGCGGGGGGGGAACGCAGTATTTT
cdr3_aa: CASSTSGGGTQYF

j_call: TRBJ2-7
d_call: TRBD2
clone_size: few
v_call: TRBV7-8
cdr3_nt: TGTGCCAGCAGCTCTCCGGGAGGGTACTACGAGCAGTACTTC
cdr3_aa: CASSSPGGYYEQYF

j_call: TRBJ2-1
d_call: TRBD2
clone_size: few
v_call: TRBV6-2/TRBV6-3
cdr3_nt: TGTGCCAGCAAACGAGCGGGGGGGGGACCGGCTCAGTTCTTC
cdr3_aa: CASKRAGGGPAQFF

j_call: TRBJ2-3
d_call: NA
clone_size: few
v_call: TRBV7-3
cdr3_nt: TGTGCCAGCAGCTTTGGACTGAGCACAGATACGCAGTATTTT
cdr3_aa: CASSFGLSTDTQYF

j_call: TRBJ2-7
d_call: TRBD1
clone_size: NA
v_call: TRBV10-1
cdr3_nt: TGCGCCAGCAGTCCGGACAGGGATTACGAGCAGTACTTC
cdr3_aa: CASSPDRDYEQYF

j_call: TRBJ2-7
d_call: TRBD2
clone_size: once
v_call: TRBV2
cdr3_nt: TGTGCCAGCAGTGAAGTGACTAGCGGGAGATACGAGCAGTACTTC
cdr3_aa: CASSEVTSGRYEQYF

j_call: TRBJ1-1
d_call: NA
clone_size: NA
v_call: TRBV2
cdr3_nt: TGTGCCAGCAGCCTTAGGGGGGCGGAGGTCACTGAAGCTTTCTTT
cdr3_aa: CASSLRGAEVTEAFF

j_call: TRBJ1-6
d_call: TRBD1
clone_size: many
v_call: TRBV27
cdr3_nt: TGTGCCAGCAGTTCCGGGACAGCTAATTCACCCCTCCACTTT
cdr3_aa: CASSSGTANSPLHF

j_call: TRBJ1-2
d_call: TRBD1
clone_size: NA
v_call: TRBV10-3
cdr3_nt: TGTGCCATCAGTGAGTCGTTTATGACAGGGTATGGCTATGGCTACACCTTC
cdr3_aa: CAISESFMTGYGYGYTF

j_call: TRBJ2-5
d_call: TRBD2
clone_size: many
v_call: TRBV20-1
cdr3_nt: TGCAGTGCCAAACTAGCGCCCCAAGAGACCCAGTACTTC
cdr3_aa: CSAKLAPQETQYF

j_call: TRBJ1-1
d_call: NA
clone_size: NA
v_call: TRBV7-2
cdr3_nt: TGTGCCAGCAGCGGAGCCTTCGGCACTGAAGCTTTCTTT
cdr3_aa: CASSGAFGTEAFF

j_call: TRBJ2-1
d_call: TRBD2
clone_size: NA
v_call: TRBV29-1
cdr3_nt: TGCAGCGTTGTTGGAACTAGCGGGGGCCTCAATGAGCAGTTCTTC
cdr3_aa: CSVVGTSGGLNEQFF

j_call: TRBJ1-2
d_call: NA
clone_size: NA
v_call: TRBV19
cdr3_nt: TGTGCCAGTAGTACGGGACGGAGCTATGGCTACACCTTC
cdr3_aa: CASSTGRSYGYTF

j_call: TRBJ1-4
d_call: NA
clone_size: NA
v_call: TRBV5-1
cdr3_nt: TGCGCCAGCAGCAACGCACCCCTCGGTAGTGAAAAACTGTTTTTT
cdr3_aa: CASSNAPLGSEKLFF

j_call: TRBJ2-6
d_call: TRBD1
clone_size: once
v_call: TRBV19
cdr3_nt: TGTGCCAGTATGGGACAGATCACCGGGGCCAACGTCCTGACTTTC
cdr3_aa: CASMGQITGANVLTF

j_call: TRBJ1-1
d_call: NA
clone_size: many
v_call: TRBV4-3
cdr3_nt: TGCGCCAGCAGCCAAGGGTGGACACCTCCTGAAGCTTTCTTT
cdr3_aa: CASSQGWTPPEAFF

j_call: TRBJ2-3
d_call: NA
clone_size: NA
v_call: TRBV20-1
cdr3_nt: TGCAGTGTTCACCGACTCAACCGCCCAGCGCATGGCACAGATACGCAGTATTTT
cdr3_aa: CSVHRLNRPAHGTDTQYF

j_call: TRBJ2-7
d_call: TRBD2
clone_size: NA
v_call: TRBV7-2
cdr3_nt: TGTGCCAGCAGCTTAGGGCTAGCGGGGTCCATAAGGGCCGAGCAGTACTTC
cdr3_aa: CASSLGLAGSIRAEQYF